Below, 28 T cell receptor beta chains from the same sample are listed, as sequenced in a study of a mutant IDH1 vaccine in newly diagnosed glioma. Time point given: baseline, week 1 (first vaccination visit). Treatment indicated: pre-vaccination baseline after standard-of-care therapy. The table came from immunoSEQ multiplex PCR; TCRdb's copy has only in-frame clones and leaves some out. The sample lists fewer than 100,000 clones, 70% to 90% occurring once. This specimen consisted of PBMCs, obtained from a glioma patient treated with radiotherapy, temozolomide or both. The receptors were sampled from a woman aged 45 to 65 with glioma.

The genes are TRBV2 and TRBJ1-2; D unresolved. The CDR3 has 12 residues. CDR1 and CDR2 (germline): SNHLY, FYNNEI. V was clipped by 4 bases and J by 8 bases, with 11 bases between them. The CDR3 here is CASSVPPEGYTF. CDR3 coding DNA: TGTGCCAGCAGTGTCCCCCCAGAGGGCTACACCTTC.

The V and J genes are TRBV6-4 and TRBJ1-5; no definite D call. The V end lost 6 bases, the J end lost 5 bases, and 14 bases lay between the germline ends. Germline CDR1 is MRHNA and CDR2 is SNTAGT. This CDR3 is 14 amino acids long. The CDR3 is CASSHTATDQPQHF. Here the CDR3 DNA reads TGTGCCAGCAGCCATACAGCTACTGATCAGCCCCAGCATTTT.

V is TRBV7-8 and J is TRBJ2-7; D ambiguous. The V end was cut by 5 bases, the J end by 7 bases, with 15 bases between. The CDR3 has 13 residues. Germline V gene lookup returns CDR1 SGHVS and CDR2 FQNEAQ. CDR3 loop: CASSQNTFREQYF. In DNA, the CDR3 is TGTGCCAGCAGCCAAAACACCTTCAGGGAGCAGTACTTC.

This chain links TRBV7-3 with TRBJ2-1; 8 bases line up with TRBD1. Germline V gene sequence: CDR1 SGHTA, CDR2 FQGTGA. Unmatched junction bases numbered 7, after V lost 3 bases and J lost 9 bases. This CDR3 spans 14 amino acids. The CDR3 region has the DNA TGTGCCAGCAGCTTTCAGCCAGGGGGCATTGAGCAGTTCTTC. Its protein is CASSFQPGGIEQFF.

This chain connects TRBV27 to TRBJ2-7, with TRBD1 matching over 10 bases. J lost 7 bases, V lost 0 bases, and 9 bases had no gene match. The CDR3 contains 16 residues. Germline lookup yields CDR1 MNHEY and CDR2 SMNVEV (reference sequence). The CDR3, as DNA: TGTGCCAGCAGTTTATCCCCAGGGACAGGGGTAGGGGAGCAGTACTTC. It translates to CASSLSPGTGVGEQYF.

This sequence joins TRBV5-4 and TRBJ1-1, with TRBD1 matching 7 bases. Trimming cost V 4 bases and J 6 bases; bases outside gene matches: 9. The CDR3 sequence is 14 residues long. Germline V lookup: CDR1 SGHNT, CDR2 YYREEE (reference sequence). The CDR3 region is CASSVNRGQAEAFF. As DNA, the CDR3 is TGTGCCAGCAGCGTCAACAGGGGTCAGGCTGAAGCTTTCTTT.

J is TRBJ1-1 and V is TRBV21-1. TRBV21-1 is tagged as a pseudogene. This CDR3 has 16 residues. The CDR3 sequence: CASSKRAWGASTEAFF. In nucleotides, the CDR3 is TGTGCCAGCAGCAAAAGGGCGTGGGGGGCTTCGACTGAAGCTTTCTTT.

The V and J genes are TRBV27 and TRBJ2-1; weak D call: TRBD1 (7 bases). Germline V gene data show CDR1 as MNHEY and CDR2 as SMNVEV (reference sequence). This CDR3 is built from 13 residues. The germline V and J ends were trimmed by 5 bases and 6 bases, with 11 bases remaining between them. In DNA, the CDR3 is TGTGCCAGCAGTCCGCGGGACAGCAATGAGCAGTTCTTC. This codes for CASSPRDSNEQFF.

The chain couples TRBV2 to TRBJ1-2; 7 bases match TRBD1. This CDR3 comprises 15 residues. CDR1 is SNHLY and CDR2 is FYNNEI in the germline V gene. The V and J ends lost 8 bases and 4 bases, in that order; junction bases with no gene match: 13. The chain's CDR3 is CASGGTAPYLYGYTF. The CDR3 bases are TGTGCCAGCGGGGGGACAGCCCCCTACCTCTATGGCTACACCTTC.

The CDR3 protein is CASIPGDPSTGELFF. The CDR3 DNA reads TGCGCCAGCATCCCGGGGGACCCGAGCACCGGGGAGCTGTTTTTT. The chain is built from TRBV5-1 and TRBJ2-2; a possible D gene is TRBD2 (6 bases). CDR3 length equals 15 residues. V was pared by 6 bases and J by 4 bases, with 16 bases between. Germline V lookup: CDR1 SGHRS, CDR2 YFSETQ.

This chain links TRBV5-1 with TRBJ1-2; 8 positions agree with TRBD1. Germline V gene lookup returns CDR1 SGHRS and CDR2 YFSETQ. With V trimmed by 1 base and J by 5 bases, 1 base remained unmatched. The CDR3 is 13 residues long. The CDR3 here is CASSLNRGYGYTF. Written as DNA, the CDR3 is TGCGCCAGCAGCTTGAACAGGGGGTATGGCTACACCTTC.

The chain is built from TRBV6-1 and TRBJ1-2; unclear D gene. Per germline, CDR1 MNHNS and CDR2 SASEGT. The CDR3 loop spans 15 amino acids. V was pared by 2 bases and J by 3 bases, with 13 bases between. The CDR3 coding sequence is TGTGCCAGCAGTGAATCCTGGAGGGTTGACTATGGCTACACCTTC. This codes for CASSESWRVDYGYTF.

This clone was seen once. V usage is TRBV7-9 and J usage is TRBJ2-2, with 7 bases that match TRBD2. V lost 8 bases, J lost 0 bases, and 9 bases stayed unmatched. This CDR3 is 16 amino acids long. Germline values: CDR1 SEHNR, CDR2 FQNEAQ (reference sequence). This CDR3 is CASFVREGSNTGELFF. In nucleotides, the CDR3 is TGTGCCAGCTTTGTTAGGGAGGGGTCGAACACCGGGGAGCTGTTTTTT. Filled out from reference TRBV7-9 and TRBJ2-2, the complete variable domain reads DTGVSQNPRHKITKRGQNVTFRCDPISEHNRLYWYRQTLGQGPEFLTYFQNEAQLEKSRLLSDRFSAERPKGSFSTLEIQRTEQGDSAMYLCASFVREGSNTGELFFGEGSRLTVL.

The rearrangement uses TRBV5-4 and TRBJ2-7, with D possibly TRBD2 on 6 matching bases. V dropped 6 bases and J dropped 4 bases, with 17 bases sitting between them. The germline CDR1 and CDR2 sequences are SGHNT and YYREEE (reference sequence). This CDR3 contains 14 residues. The CDR3 DNA reads TGTGCCAGCATTTTCCGCATCGGGGGTTACGAGCAGTACTTC. Amino acid sequence: CASIFRIGGYEQYF.

The chain is built from TRBV5-6 and TRBJ2-7; 9 bases align to TRBD2. This CDR3 has 13 amino acids. CDR1 SGHDT and CDR2 YYEEEE come from the germline V gene. V was pared by 5 bases and J by 6 bases, with 6 bases of the junction left unmatched. CDR3 residues: CASRGGRVGEQYF. As DNA, the CDR3 is TGTGCCAGCAGAGGCGGGAGGGTAGGCGAGCAGTACTTC.

The chain couples TRBV5-1 to TRBJ1-5; the match to TRBD1 covers 9 bases. Germline V gene lookup returns CDR1 SGHRS and CDR2 YFSETQ. With 0 bases clipped from V and 10 bases from J, the junction kept 5 bases outside the gene matches. The CDR3 is made up of 14 amino acids. In DNA, the CDR3 is TGCGCCAGCAGCTTGGGACAGGGGGATGATCCCCAGCATTTT. Its protein is CASSLGQGDDPQHF.

V usage is TRBV6-1 and J usage is TRBJ1-5, with 7 positions matching TRBD1. The J segment lost 3 bases and the V segment lost 8 bases, leaving 7 bases of the junction unmatched. CDR3 size: 14 residues. Germline assignment: CDR1 MNHNS and CDR2 SASEGT. The CDR3 loop is CASSTGTFNQPQHF. The CDR3 DNA sequence: TGTGCCAGCTCGACAGGGACCTTCAATCAGCCCCAGCATTTT.

This chain uses TRBV28 with TRBJ1-5; 8 nucleotides match TRBD1. CDR3 length equals 14 residues. J lost 6 bases, V lost 7 bases, and 8 bases had no gene match. Germline CDR1 MDHEN, CDR2 SYDVKM. This CDR3 is CASKGGQGGQPQHF. CDR3 nucleotides: TGTGCCAGCAAGGGAGGACAGGGTGGTCAGCCCCAGCATTTT.

The rearrangement joins TRBV5-1 to TRBJ1-3; 8 bases match TRBD1. The CDR3 sequence is 14 residues long. V lost 10 bases to trimming and J lost 2 bases; unmatched junction nucleotides: 8. Looked up from germline, CDR1 is SGHRS and CDR2 is YFSETQ. CDR3 protein: CASTQGAPGNTIYF. CDR3 in DNA: TGCGCCTCCACGCAGGGGGCGCCTGGAAACACCATATATTTT.

The CDR3 region has the DNA TGTGCCAGCAGTGACGGGACACCGAATGAAAAACTGTTTTTT. Protein product: CASSDGTPNEKLFF. V usage is TRBV6-1 and J usage is TRBJ1-4; possibly TRBD1 for D (6 bases). V dropped 3 bases and J dropped 5 bases, with 10 bases sitting between them. The CDR3 length is 14 residues. The germline gives CDR1 MNHNS, CDR2 SASEGT.

The V and J genes are TRBV5-8 and TRBJ2-3, with TRBD1 identical over 11 bases. In germline, CDR1 is SGHTS, CDR2 YDEGEE. This CDR3 is built from 16 residues. The trim removed 0 bases at V and 1 base at J, leaving 1 base unmatched. CDR3 in DNA: TGTGCCAGCAGCTTGGGGACAGGGGGCCGCACAGATACGCAGTATTTT. Translation: CASSLGTGGRTDTQYF.

The chain joins TRBV9 to TRBJ1-2; the match to TRBD1 covers 9 bases. CDR3 length equals 16 residues. The germline CDR1 and CDR2 sequences are SGDLS and YYNGEE. The J segment lost 4 bases and the V segment lost 0 bases, leaving 7 bases of the junction unmatched. In nucleotides, the CDR3 is TGTGCCAGCAGCGTAGTTGGGACAGGGAAGGGCTATGGCTACACCTTC. It codes for CASSVVGTGKGYGYTF.

Only a few counts were recorded for this clone. The gene calls are TRBV6-6 and TRBJ1-1; TRBD1 might be the D (5 bases). Germline lookup yields CDR1 MNHNY and CDR2 SVGAGI (reference sequence). This CDR3 is 14 amino acids long. V dropped 6 bases and J dropped 6 bases, with 17 bases sitting between them. Here the CDR3 DNA reads TGTGCCAGCAGCCCAGTGGGGGGAATAGCTGAAGCTTTCTTT. This translates into CASSPVGGIAEAFF.

The chain employs TRBV7-9 and TRBJ2-6; 8 bases match TRBD2. The CDR3 is made up of 18 amino acids. CDR1 and CDR2 from the germline V gene are SEHNR and FQNEAQ (reference sequence). V lost 5 bases, J lost 0 bases, and 9 bases stayed unmatched. The CDR3 region is CASSPLGGGISGANVLTF. CDR3 coding DNA: TGTGCCAGCAGCCCCCTCGGGGGGGGGATCTCTGGGGCCAACGTCCTGACTTTC.

The gene calls are TRBV27 and TRBJ2-7; D is perhaps TRBD1 or TRBD2 (6 bases each). The germline V gene encodes CDR1 MNHEY and CDR2 SMNVEV (reference sequence). V dropped 6 bases and J dropped 4 bases, with 19 bases sitting between them. This CDR3 spans 15 amino acids. This CDR3 is CASSRRGGPYYEQYF. DNA for the CDR3: TGTGCCAGCAGCCGTCGTGGGGGGCCCTATTACGAGCAGTACTTC.

The chain couples TRBV27 to TRBJ1-2, with 8 bases fitting TRBD1. CDR3 length equals 14 residues. The J segment lost 4 bases and the V segment lost 6 bases, leaving 7 bases of the junction unmatched. Germline lookup yields CDR1 MNHEY and CDR2 SMNVEV (reference sequence). This CDR3 reads CASRVTGGAYGYTF. The CDR3 region has the DNA TGTGCCAGCAGAGTAACAGGGGGTGCCTATGGCTACACCTTC.

This clone was seen more than once but under ten times. The chain uses TRBV10-3 and TRBJ1-1, with no clear D. The CDR3 extends over 16 amino acids. V was shortened by 6 bases and J by 1 base, with 18 bases between the two germline ends. Germline V gene data show CDR1 as ENHRY and CDR2 as SYGVKD. CDR3 in amino acids: CAIRFRTGKENTEAFF. Written as DNA, the CDR3 is TGTGCCATCAGATTTCGGACGGGAAAGGAGAACACTGAAGCTTTCTTT.

This chain connects TRBV7-9 to TRBJ2-5, with 9 bases fitting TRBD2. CDR1 and CDR2 from the germline V gene are SEHNR and FQNEAQ (reference sequence). The V and J ends lost 0 bases and 5 bases, in that order; junction bases with no gene match: 4. This CDR3 has 15 amino acids. This CDR3 is CASSLASGSGETQYF. CDR3 sequence (DNA): TGTGCCAGCAGCTTAGCTAGCGGGAGTGGGGAGACCCAGTACTTC.